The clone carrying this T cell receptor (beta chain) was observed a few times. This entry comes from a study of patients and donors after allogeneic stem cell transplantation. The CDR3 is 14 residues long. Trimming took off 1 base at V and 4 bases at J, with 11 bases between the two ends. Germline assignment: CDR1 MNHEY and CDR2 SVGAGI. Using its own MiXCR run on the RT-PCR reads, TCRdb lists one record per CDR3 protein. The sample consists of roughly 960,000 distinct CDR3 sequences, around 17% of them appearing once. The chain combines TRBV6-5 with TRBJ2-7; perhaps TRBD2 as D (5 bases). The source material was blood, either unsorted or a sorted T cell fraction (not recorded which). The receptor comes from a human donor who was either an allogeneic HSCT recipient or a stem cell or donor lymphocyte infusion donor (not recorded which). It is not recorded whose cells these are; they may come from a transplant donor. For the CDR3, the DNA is TGTGCCAGCAGTTACTTGCGACGGGGATACGAGCAGTACTTC. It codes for CASSYLRRGYEQYF.